These 13 T cell receptor beta chains originate from one sample sequenced in a study of beta chain features in type 1 diabetes. The whole isolated RNA underwent reverse transcription, so sequencing captured expressed TCRB transcripts. The table came from immunoSEQ multiplex PCR; TCRdb's copy has only in-frame clones and leaves some out. The data contain around 500,000 clones, 9.5% to 12% of them singletons. Sequencing was carried out using naive CD4+ T cells from blood. All receptors derive from a young woman in good health.

The chain couples TRBV4-3 to TRBJ2-5, with a weak D call TRBD1 (6 bases). Trimming took 0 bases from V and 1 from J, leaving 12 bases between them. Per germline, CDR1 LGHNA and CDR2 YSLEER. The CDR3 runs 16 residues. The DNA for the CDR3 is TGCGCCAGCAGCCAAGATAACAGGGTGGGCCAAGAGACCCAGTACTTC. Residues: CASSQDNRVGQETQYF.

This clone turned up a few times. The rearrangement links TRBV5-1 to TRBJ2-3; tentative D call: TRBD2 (6 bases). The germline V gene encodes CDR1 SGHRS and CDR2 YFSETQ. The CDR3 totals 13 residues. V shed 2 bases and J shed 6 bases, with 10 bases lying between them. CDR3 nucleotide sequence: TGCGCCAGCAGCTTTGCGGGGTCCGATACGCAGTATTTT. The encoded protein is CASSFAGSDTQYF.

This clone was recorded a few times. The chain couples TRBV5-6 to TRBJ2-3, with D hard to call. V shed 5 bases and J shed 7 bases, with 11 bases lying between them. CDR3 length: 12 residues. The germline gives CDR1 SGHDT, CDR2 YYEEEE. In DNA form, the CDR3 reads TGTGCCAGCAGTCGGACGGATAATACGCAGTATTTT. Translated, it gives CASSRTDNTQYF.

This clone occurred a few times. V is TRBV2 and J is TRBJ1-2, with D possibly matching TRBD1 (5 bases). The CDR3 loop spans 11 amino acids. Germline V gene sequence: CDR1 SNHLY, CDR2 FYNNEI. CDR3 protein: CTQTDLAGYTF. CDR3 nucleotide sequence: TGTACCCAGACAGATCTGGCGGGCTACACCTTC.

CDR3 in amino acids: CASSKNRDYEQYV. DNA for the CDR3: TGTGCCAGCAGCAAAAACAGAGACTACGAGCAGTACGTC. The J gene is TRBJ2-7, the V gene TRBV21-1; the table calls TRBD2, which could not be checked here. TRBV21-1 is noted as a pseudogene. The CDR3 spans 13 residues.

This clone was found a few times. This chain connects TRBV20-1 to TRBJ2-7; weak D call: TRBD2 (6 bases). Germline V gives CDR1 DFQATT, CDR2 SNEGSKA (reference sequence). The V and J ends lost 5 bases and 6 bases respectively, with 11 bases between them. The CDR3 has 11 amino acids. Written as DNA, the CDR3 is TGCAGTGCTGGGGGAGGACTCGAGCAGTACTTC. Its translation: CSAGGGLEQYF.

Only a few counts were recorded for this clone. The chain links TRBV15 to TRBJ2-3; no clear D. The CDR3 totals 14 residues. Trimming took 0 bases from V and 4 from J, leaving 8 bases between them. CDR1 is LNHNV, CDR2 YYDKDF, per germline (reference sequence). The CDR3 coding sequence is TGTGCCACCAGCAGAGATCGTCTACCAGATACGCAGTATTTT. This codes for CATSRDRLPDTQYF.

This clone was picked up a small number of times. This rearrangement joins TRBV5-4 to TRBJ2-1; the D is unclear. Germline CDR1 SGHNT, CDR2 YYREEE (reference sequence). V was cut by 4 bases and J by 6 bases, with 17 bases left in between. The CDR3 runs to 15 residues. This chain's CDR3 is CASSPGGFLSNEQFF. The CDR3 DNA reads TGTGCCAGCAGCCCAGGCGGATTTCTTAGCAATGAGCAGTTCTTC. Using reference TRBV5-4 and TRBJ2-1 for the parts outside the CDR3, the full variable domain is ETGVTQSPTHLIKTRGQQVTLRCSSQSGHNTVSWYQQALGQGPQFIFQYYREEENGRGNFPPRFSGLQFPNYSSELNVNALELDDSALYLCASSPGGFLSNEQFFGPGTRLTVL.

This clone was counted only a few times. The chain combines TRBV14 with TRBJ1-5; D is unclear. Trimming took 2 bases from V and 1 from J, leaving 3 bases between them. CDR1 SGHDN and CDR2 FVKESK come from the germline V gene. The CDR3 has 13 amino acids. The CDR3 DNA sequence: TGTGCCAGCAGCCAACAGAGCAATCAGCCCCAGCATTTT. Encoded protein: CASSQQSNQPQHF. Based on the CDR3 plus reference TRBV14 and TRBJ1-5, the full variable domain is EAGVTQFPSHSVIEKGQTVTLRCDPISGHDNLYWYRRVMGKEIKFLLHFVKESKQDESGMPNNRFLAERTGGTYSTLKVQPAELEDSGVYFCASSQQSNQPQHFGDGTRLSIL.

In this sample, this clone turned up a few times. V gene TRBV7-2 combines with J gene TRBJ2-1; no clear D. Germline assignment: CDR1 SGHTA and CDR2 FQGNSA. This CDR3 contains 15 residues. V was pared by 5 bases and J by 1 base, with 12 bases between. The CDR3, as DNA: TGTGCCAGCAGCCCCGGTAGTTTTTCCTACAATGAGCAGTTCTTC. Residues: CASSPGSFSYNEQFF.

This clone was seen only a few times. The V call is TRBV28, the J call TRBJ2-7; 11 bases align to TRBD1. CDR1 is MDHEN, CDR2 SYDVKM, per germline. The CDR3 is 16 amino acids. V shed 8 bases and J 4 bases; nucleotides not matched to a gene: 13. CDR3: CASSSTLGQGGYEQYV. The CDR3 DNA follows: TGTGCCAGCTCTTCAACGTTGGGACAGGGGGGTTACGAGCAGTACGTC.

The chain couples TRBV19 to TRBJ2-1, with TRBD2 matching over 9 bases. There are 11 residues in the CDR3. Per the germline V gene, CDR1 is LNHDA and CDR2 is SQIVND (reference sequence). V shed 7 bases and J 13 bases; nucleotides not matched to a gene: 5. The CDR3 sequence is CASMGGRAQFF. The CDR3 DNA follows: TGTGCCAGTATGGGCGGGAGGGCCCAGTTCTTC.

This clone was found a few times. This chain joins TRBV15 and TRBJ2-3, with unresolved D. Per germline, CDR1 LNHNV and CDR2 YYDKDF (reference sequence). Trimming stripped 8 bases from V and 0 bases from J, with 12 bases between. This CDR3 is 14 amino acids long. The CDR3 loop reads CATSQQLSTDTQYF. The CDR3 nucleotides read TGTGCCACCTCCCAGCAACTTAGCACAGATACGCAGTATTTT.